This TCR beta chain was identified in a study of shared clonotypes between healthy human individuals. Overall study results and limits: Few donors limited the genetic and exposure-history diversity represented. The four-donor shared clonotypes exceeded non-shared clonotypes in generation probability, with non-shared ones scoring lower.

CDR1 and CDR2 (germline): MDHEN, SYDVKM. The V end was cut by 6 bases, the J end by 6 bases, with 13 bases between. The CDR3 is 13 amino acids. CD45RO-negative, CCR7-selected cells formed the naive CD8 fraction, which excluded terminally differentiated effector memory CD45RA+ cells. Only Caucasian adults living in Nashville, Tennessee served as donors. A remark on this clone: What it binds is unknown.

The repertoire was sequenced with immunoSEQ multiplex PCR; TCRdb's copy has only in-frame clones and lacks some. The profile shows some 2 million clones, roughly 95% of them singletons. The source is a man aged 18 to 30 in good health. This rearrangement joins TRBV28 to TRBJ2-3; D may be TRBD2 (6 bases). The sequencing input was naive CD8+ T cells sorted from blood. The CDR3 reads CASRGLGFDTQYF. The CDR3 DNA sequence: TGTGCCAGCAGGGGACTGGGCTTCGATACGCAGTATTTT.